This T cell receptor beta chain was recovered during a study of cytomegalovirus exposure and HLA in healthy donors. For the study at large: The early release's HLA-typed donors yielded approximately 85 million unique TCRs.

The PCR employed 60 Vbeta primers together with 13 Jbeta primers. Repertoires were generated with immunoSEQ multiplex PCR, while TCRdb's copy carries only in-frame clones and drops some. This table holds some 120,000 clones. As concerns this clone: Its antigen is currently unknown.

Per the germline V gene, CDR1 is SGHRS and CDR2 is YFSETQ. Deletions cut 5 bases from V and 3 bases from J, with 12 bases between. CDR3 length: 13 residues. The study, taken as a whole, reports: Some highly shared sequence variants likely arose as a pipeline artifact. Reports state that TCR beta sequences accurately predicted most subjects' HLA-A and HLA-B alleles.

What was sequenced was PBMCs. V gene TRBV5-1 combines with J gene TRBJ2-7; maybe TRBD1 (7 bases). This sequence was found in a man aged 35 to 55 in good health and CMV-seropositive. DNA for the CDR3: TGCGCCAGCAGGCCAGGGGGACTCTACGAGCAGTACTTC. This sequence encodes CASRPGGLYEQYF. Looking up the rest from reference TRBV5-1 and TRBJ2-7 gives the full variable domain: KAGVTQTPRYLIKTRGQQVTLSCSPISGHRSVSWYQQTPGQGLQFLFEYFSETQRNKGNFPGRFSGRQFSNSRSEMNVSTLELGDSALYLCASRPGGLYEQYFGPGTRLTVT.